The 5 T cell receptor beta chains in this list originate from one sample, sequenced in a study of T cells expressing NK-cell markers. TCRdb reprocessed the 5' RACE reads and reports one entry per CDR3 protein, with no DNA. This sample's table reports more than 400,000 distinct CDR3 sequences. Sequencing was done on a sample of blood T cells: a sorted CD56 or NKG2C T cell subset, CD4+ or CD8+ T cells, or bulk PBMC T cells (not recorded which). The receptors here all came from a woman aged 18 to 75 in good health.

This chain links TRBV4-2 with TRBJ2-7. The CDR3 runs to 16 residues. Germline V lookup: CDR1 LGHNA, CDR2 YNFKEQ. CDR3 region: CASSQDKSRSSYEQYF.

V gene TRBV7-2 combines with J gene TRBJ2-3; TCRdb outputs TRBD2, but without DNA this stays unchecked. The CDR3 is 17 amino acids. CDR1 is SGHTA, CDR2 FQGNSA, per germline. The CDR3 here is CASSLVGSGGPGDTQYF.

The chain couples TRBV9 to TRBJ2-3; TCRdb gives TRBD1 as the D gene, but with no DNA this cannot be confirmed. Looked up from germline, CDR1 is SGDLS and CDR2 is YYNGEE. This CDR3 spans 14 amino acids. The chain's CDR3 is CASSVTSPPDTQYF.

This sequence joins TRBV29-1 and TRBJ2-3; TCRdb's D call of TRBD2 is untestable without DNA. Germline CDR1 SQVTM, CDR2 ANQGSEA. There are 13 residues in the CDR3. This CDR3 reads CSVRKRVTDTQYF.

The genes are TRBV12-3 or TRBV12-4 and TRBJ1-1. The CDR3 has 12 residues. Here the CDR3 reads CASSFHDTEAFF.